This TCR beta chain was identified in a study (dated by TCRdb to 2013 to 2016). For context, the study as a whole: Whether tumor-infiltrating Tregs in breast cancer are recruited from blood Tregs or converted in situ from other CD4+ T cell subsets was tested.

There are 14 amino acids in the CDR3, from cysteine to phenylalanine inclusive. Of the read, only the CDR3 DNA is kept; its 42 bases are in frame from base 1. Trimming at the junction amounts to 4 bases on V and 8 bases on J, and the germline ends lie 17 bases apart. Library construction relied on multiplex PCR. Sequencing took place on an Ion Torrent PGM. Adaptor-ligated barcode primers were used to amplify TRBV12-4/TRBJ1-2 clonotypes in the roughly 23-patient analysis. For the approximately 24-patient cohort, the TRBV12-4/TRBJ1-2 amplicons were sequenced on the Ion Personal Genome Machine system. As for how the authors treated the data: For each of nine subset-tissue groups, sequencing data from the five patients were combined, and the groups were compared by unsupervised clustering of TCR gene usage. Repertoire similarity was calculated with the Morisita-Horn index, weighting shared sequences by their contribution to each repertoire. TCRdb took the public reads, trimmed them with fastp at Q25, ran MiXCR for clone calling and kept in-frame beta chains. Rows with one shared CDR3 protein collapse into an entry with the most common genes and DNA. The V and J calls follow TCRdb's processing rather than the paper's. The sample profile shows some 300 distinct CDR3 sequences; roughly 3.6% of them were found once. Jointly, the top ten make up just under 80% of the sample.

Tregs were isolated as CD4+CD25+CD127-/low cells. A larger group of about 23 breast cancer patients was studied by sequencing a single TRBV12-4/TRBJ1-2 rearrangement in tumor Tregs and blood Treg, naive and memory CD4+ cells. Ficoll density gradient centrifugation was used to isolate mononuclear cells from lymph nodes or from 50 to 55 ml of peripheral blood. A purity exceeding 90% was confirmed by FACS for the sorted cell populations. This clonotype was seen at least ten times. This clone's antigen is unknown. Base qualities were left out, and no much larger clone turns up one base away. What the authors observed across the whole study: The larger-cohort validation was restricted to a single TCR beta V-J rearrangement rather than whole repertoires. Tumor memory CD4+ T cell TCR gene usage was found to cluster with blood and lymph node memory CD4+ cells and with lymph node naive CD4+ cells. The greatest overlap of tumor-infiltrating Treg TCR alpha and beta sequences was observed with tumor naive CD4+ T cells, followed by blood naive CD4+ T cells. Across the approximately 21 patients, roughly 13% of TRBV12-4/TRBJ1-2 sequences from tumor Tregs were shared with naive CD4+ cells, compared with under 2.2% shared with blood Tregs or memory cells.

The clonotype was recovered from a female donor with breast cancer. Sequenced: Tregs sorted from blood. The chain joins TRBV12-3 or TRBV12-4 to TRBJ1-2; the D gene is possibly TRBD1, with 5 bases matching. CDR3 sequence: CASSSGPVIWGYTF. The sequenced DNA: TGTGCCAGCAGTTCGGGACCAGTCATTTGGGGCTACACCTTC.